This record concerns one TCR beta chain sequence. The germline V gene has CDR1 SNHLY and CDR2 FYNNEI. The V gene end was trimmed by 2 bases and the J gene end by 0 bases; junction bases not matched to a gene: 9. This CDR3 contains 19 residues. Enrollment of patients from Seattle took place during active infection, with longitudinal follow-up. The sample is drawn from a study of blood T cell repertoires in COVID-19. Study-level information: Researchers got acute and convalescent COVID-19 samples from the United States, Italy and Spain. T cells, B-cell-depleted T cells, or PBMCs provided the cDNA or gDNA that served as material.

Produced via immunoSEQ multiplex PCR; TCRdb's table is partial and in-frame only. The data hold some 390,000 clones, with about 90% observed a single time. The TCR originated in an older woman with COVID-19, enrolled during active disease. The V gene is TRBV2, the J gene TRBJ2-4; TRBD2 agrees at 11 bases. Material: peripheral blood. The CDR3 region is CASSERERLAGLAKNIQYF. The DNA of the CDR3 is TGTGCCAGCAGTGAACGGGAGAGACTAGCGGGGTTAGCCAAAAACATTCAGTACTTC.